This T cell receptor beta chain originates from a study of control samples from healthy donors and cancer patients. Some clones are missing from TCRdb's copy, which holds only in-frame ones; the method was immunoSEQ multiplex PCR. Seen here are about 180,000 clones, 90% observed once, and the top ten hold over 1.1%. Trimming shortened V by 6 bases and J by 4 bases, and 16 bases separated the two germline ends. CDR3 length: 14 amino acids. CDR1 is SGHTA, CDR2 FQGNSA, per germline. The gene calls are TRBV7-2 and TRBJ2-7; D is perhaps TRBD1 or TRBD2 (6 bases each). This sequence originates from a woman in her forties or fifties in good health. The source material was blood. As DNA, the CDR3 is TGTGCCAGCAGTGAACGGGGGCCCCTATACGAGCAGTACTTC. It specifies CASSERGPLYEQYF.